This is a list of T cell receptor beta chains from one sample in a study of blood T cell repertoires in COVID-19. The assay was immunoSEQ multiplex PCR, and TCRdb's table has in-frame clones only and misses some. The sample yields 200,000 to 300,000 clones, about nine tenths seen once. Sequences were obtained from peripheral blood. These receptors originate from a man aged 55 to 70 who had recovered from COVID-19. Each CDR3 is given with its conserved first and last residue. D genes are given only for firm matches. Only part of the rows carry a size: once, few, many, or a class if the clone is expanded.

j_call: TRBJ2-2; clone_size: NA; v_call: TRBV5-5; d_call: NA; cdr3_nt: TGTGCCAGCAGCCCGGCTCCAGGGGCCGGGGAGCTGTTTTTT; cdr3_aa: CASSPAPGAGELFF
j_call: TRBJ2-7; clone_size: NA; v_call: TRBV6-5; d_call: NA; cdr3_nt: TGTGCCAGCAGTTACTCGGCAGACAGACCGACCTACGAGCAGTACTTC; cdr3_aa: CASSYSADRPTYEQYF
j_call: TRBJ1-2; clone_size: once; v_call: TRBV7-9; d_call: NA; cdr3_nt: TGTGCCAGCAGCTCAGGGTATGGCTACACCTTC; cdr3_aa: CASSSGYGYTF
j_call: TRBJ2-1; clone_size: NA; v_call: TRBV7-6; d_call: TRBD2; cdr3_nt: TGTGCCAGCAGCTTATCAGCGGGGGACTACAATGAGCAGTTCTTC; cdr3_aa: CASSLSAGDYNEQFF
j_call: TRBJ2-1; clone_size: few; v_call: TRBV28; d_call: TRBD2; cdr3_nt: TGTGCCAGCAGTTTAGTAACCGGGGGGGCTTCTGAGCAGTTCTTC; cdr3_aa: CASSLVTGGASEQFF
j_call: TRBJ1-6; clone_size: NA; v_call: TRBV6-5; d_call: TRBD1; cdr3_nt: TGTGCCAGCAGGCGGACAGGGGTTAATTCACCCCTCCACTTT; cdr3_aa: CASRRTGVNSPLHF
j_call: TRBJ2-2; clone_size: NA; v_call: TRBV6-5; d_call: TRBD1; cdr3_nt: TGTGCCAGCGGGTACCGGGACAGGGGCGCCGGGGAGCTGTTTTTT; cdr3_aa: CASGYRDRGAGELFF
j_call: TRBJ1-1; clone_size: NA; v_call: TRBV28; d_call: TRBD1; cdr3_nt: TGTGCCAGCAGAAAAGCAGGGGGCGGGAACACTGAAGCTTTCTTT; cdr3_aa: CASRKAGGGNTEAFF
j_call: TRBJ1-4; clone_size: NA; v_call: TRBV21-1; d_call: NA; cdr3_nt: TGTGCCAGCAGCGGGACAGGGGCTAATGAAAAACTGTTTTTT; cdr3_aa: CASSGTGANEKLFF
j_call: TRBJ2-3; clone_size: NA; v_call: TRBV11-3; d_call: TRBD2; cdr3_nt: TGTGCCAGCAGCACGAGCGGGGGGCCCACAGATACGCAGTATTTT; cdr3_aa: CASSTSGGPTDTQYF